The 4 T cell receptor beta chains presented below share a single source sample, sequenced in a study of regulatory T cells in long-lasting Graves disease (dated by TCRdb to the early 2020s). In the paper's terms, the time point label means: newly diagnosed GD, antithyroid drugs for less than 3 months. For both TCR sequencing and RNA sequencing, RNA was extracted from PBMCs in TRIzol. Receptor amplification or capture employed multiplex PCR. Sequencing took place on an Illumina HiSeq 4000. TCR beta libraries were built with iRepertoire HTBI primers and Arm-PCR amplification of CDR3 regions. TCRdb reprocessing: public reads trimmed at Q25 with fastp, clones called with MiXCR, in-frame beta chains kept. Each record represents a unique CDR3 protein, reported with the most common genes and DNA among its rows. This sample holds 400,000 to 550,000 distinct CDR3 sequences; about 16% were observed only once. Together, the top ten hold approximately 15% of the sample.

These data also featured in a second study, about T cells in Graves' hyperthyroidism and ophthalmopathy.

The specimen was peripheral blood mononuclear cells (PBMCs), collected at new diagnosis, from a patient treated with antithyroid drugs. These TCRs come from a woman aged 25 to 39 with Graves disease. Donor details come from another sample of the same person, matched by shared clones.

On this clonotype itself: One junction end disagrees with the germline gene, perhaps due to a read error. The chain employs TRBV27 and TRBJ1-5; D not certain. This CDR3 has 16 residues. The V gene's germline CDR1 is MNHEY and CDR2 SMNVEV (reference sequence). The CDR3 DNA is TGTGCCGGCAGTTTTCGGTCAGACCATAGCAATCAGCCCCAGCATTTT. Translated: CAGSFRSDHSNQPQHF.

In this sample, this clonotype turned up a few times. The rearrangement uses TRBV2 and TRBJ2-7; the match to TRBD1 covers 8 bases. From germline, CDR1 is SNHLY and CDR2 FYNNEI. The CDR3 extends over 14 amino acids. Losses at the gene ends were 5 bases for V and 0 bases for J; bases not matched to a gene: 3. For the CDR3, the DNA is TGTGCCAGCAGTCAGGACAGGGCCTCCTACGAGCAGTACTTC. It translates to CASSQDRASYEQYF. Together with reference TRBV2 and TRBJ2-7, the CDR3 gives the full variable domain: EPEVTQTPSHQVTQMGQEVILRCVPISNHLYFYWYRQILGQKVEFLVSFYNNEISEKSEIFDDQFSVERPDGSNFTLKIRSTKLEDSAMYFCASSQDRASYEQYFGPGTRLTVT.

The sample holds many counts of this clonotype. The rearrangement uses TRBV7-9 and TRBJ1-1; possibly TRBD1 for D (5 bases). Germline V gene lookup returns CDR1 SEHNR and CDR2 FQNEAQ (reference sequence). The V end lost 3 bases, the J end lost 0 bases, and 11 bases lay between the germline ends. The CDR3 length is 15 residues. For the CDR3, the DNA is TGTGCCAGCAGCTTCCGGGACGGCATGAACACTGAAGCTTTCTTT. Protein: CASSFRDGMNTEAFF.

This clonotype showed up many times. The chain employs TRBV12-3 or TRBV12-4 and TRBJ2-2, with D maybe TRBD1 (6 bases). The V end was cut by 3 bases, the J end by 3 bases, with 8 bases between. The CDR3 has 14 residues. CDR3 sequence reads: CASSLQGYTGELFF. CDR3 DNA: TGTGCCAGCAGTTTGCAGGGGTACACCGGGGAGCTGTTTTTT.